These 13 T cell receptor beta chains were sequenced from one sample in a study of blood T cell repertoires in COVID-19. Here immunoSEQ multiplex PCR was the method, and the copy in TCRdb shows in-frame clones only, minus some. Among about 52,000 clones listed, just over 85% were seen once. Sequencing used peripheral blood. The receptors were gathered from a man aged 70 or older with acute or convalescent COVID-19.

V and J are TRBV5-3 and TRBJ1-2, with 8 bases that match TRBD1. TRBV5-3 is filed as an ORF, its function uncertain. V trimming: 4 bases; J trimming: 4 bases; junction bases outside the gene matches: 9. The CDR3 loop spans 15 amino acids. CDR3 nucleotides: TGTGCCAGAAGCCCCCGGACAGGGCGAATCTATGGCTACACCTTC. Translating it yields CARSPRTGRIYGYTF.

The chain uses TRBV4-3 and TRBJ1-6, with unresolved D. Germline-derived CDR1 and CDR2 are LGHNA and YSLEER. This CDR3 spans 17 amino acids. The V gene lost 0 bases and the J gene lost 0 bases, with 9 bases spanning the gap. The CDR3 DNA reads as TGCGCCAGCAGCCAAGATACTGGTAGCTCCTATAATTCACCCCTCCACTTT. Protein sequence: CASSQDTGSSYNSPLHF.

CDR3 sequence reads: CASSLVPLAGESYEQYF. The CDR3, as DNA: TGCGCCAGCAGCTTGGTCCCTCTAGCGGGAGAGTCCTACGAGCAGTACTTC. The V gene is TRBV5-1, the J gene TRBJ2-7; TRBD2 aligns across 10 bases. The CDR3 totals 17 residues. CDR1 and CDR2 (germline): SGHRS, YFSETQ. J gave up 1 base and V 0 bases, and 7 bases lay outside the gene matches.

The chain employs TRBV6-4 and TRBJ2-1; D might be TRBD1 (5 bases). The CDR3 totals 14 residues. Germline assignment: CDR1 MRHNA and CDR2 SNTAGT. Deletions cut 2 bases from V and 8 bases from J, with 13 bases between. CDR3 amino acids: CASSDVWGRYEQFF. The CDR3 DNA is TGTGCCAGCAGTGACGTTTGGGGCCGTTATGAGCAGTTCTTC.

This chain uses TRBV4-2 with TRBJ1-2; TRBD1 matches 7 bases. Trimming cost V 0 bases and J 3 bases; bases outside gene matches: 4. Germline V gene data show CDR1 as LGHNA and CDR2 as YNFKEQ. There are 15 residues in the CDR3. The DNA of the CDR3 is TGTGCCAGCAGCCAAGAGCCCAGGGGGTACTATGGCTACACCTTC. It translates to CASSQEPRGYYGYTF.

This chain joins TRBV12-5 and TRBJ2-3; D is uncertain. CDR3 length equals 14 residues. V was cut by 2 bases and J by 2 bases, with 8 bases left in between. Germline CDR1 is LGHNT and CDR2 is FRNRAP. Written as DNA, the CDR3 is TGTGCTAGTGGTTTGCTACAGAACACAGATACGCAGTATTTT. It specifies CASGLLQNTDTQYF.

This rearrangement joins TRBV19 to TRBJ2-3, with D perhaps matching TRBD2 (5 bases). Germline V gene sequence: CDR1 LNHDA, CDR2 SQIVND (reference sequence). This CDR3 is built from 9 residues. The CDR3 sequence: CATGWPQYF. For the CDR3, the DNA is TGTGCTACGGGGTGGCCGCAGTATTTT.

V is TRBV9 and J is TRBJ2-5; D possibly corresponds to TRBD1 (5 bases). The ends were cut back, 4 bases at V and 2 bases at J, with 12 bases in the middle. The germline V gene has CDR1 SGDLS and CDR2 YYNGEE. This CDR3 comprises 14 residues. CDR3 DNA: TGTGCCAGCAGCCCACGACAGAGACAAGAGACCCAGTACTTC. Translating it yields CASSPRQRQETQYF.

The chain links TRBV7-8 to TRBJ2-7, with 10 nucleotides matching TRBD2. The CDR3 is made up of 16 amino acids. Looked up from germline, CDR1 is SGHVS and CDR2 is FQNEAQ. V shed 0 bases, J shed 5 bases, and the junction held 7 bases outside the gene matches. CDR3 bases: TGTGCCAGCAGCTTAGCTCACACTAGCGGGAAGCACGAGCAGTACTTC. It translates to CASSLAHTSGKHEQYF.

V gene TRBV9 combines with J gene TRBJ2-7; 13 nucleotides align to TRBD2. The V segment lost 3 bases and the J segment 1 base; nucleotides outside the gene matches: 1. Germline CDR1 is SGDLS and CDR2 is YYNGEE. The CDR3 has 15 residues. The chain's CDR3 is CASSATSGRSYEQYF. DNA for the CDR3: TGTGCCAGCAGCGCGACTAGCGGGAGGTCCTACGAGCAGTACTTC.

The chain has TRBV3-1 (or the pseudogene TRBV3-2) and TRBJ1-1; 8 bases align to TRBD1. V dropped 0 bases and J dropped 1; count of bases not matched to a gene: 7. The germline CDR1 and CDR2 sequences are LGHDT and YNNKEL (reference sequence). CDR3 length: 17 amino acids. This CDR3 reads CASSQEAGTGQNTEAFF. For the CDR3, the DNA is TGTGCCAGCAGCCAAGAGGCGGGGACAGGACAGAACACTGAAGCTTTCTTT.

The chain employs TRBV7-9 and TRBJ2-2; 10 positions agree with TRBD2. CDR3 length equals 15 residues. V was clipped by 2 bases and J by 5 bases; unmatched bases: 2. Germline V gives CDR1 SEHNR, CDR2 FQNEAQ (reference sequence). CDR3 bases: TGTGCCAGCAGCTTACTAGCGGGAGTTACCGGGGAGCTGTTTTTT. Protein: CASSLLAGVTGELFF. Complete variable domain (other parts from reference TRBV7-9 and TRBJ2-2): DTGVSQNPRHKITKRGQNVTFRCDPISEHNRLYWYRQTLGQGPEFLTYFQNEAQLEKSRLLSDRFSAERPKGSFSTLEIQRTEQGDSAMYLCASSLLAGVTGELFFGEGSRLTVL.

This chain links TRBV5-5 with TRBJ1-2; no firm D call. The CDR3 is 14 amino acids. Deletions cut 0 bases from V and 4 bases from J, with 10 bases between. Germline CDR1 reads SGHKS; CDR2 reads YYEKEE (reference sequence). Here the CDR3 reads CASSLVASSYGYTF. In nucleotides, the CDR3 is TGTGCCAGCAGCTTGGTCGCATCGAGCTATGGCTACACCTTC.